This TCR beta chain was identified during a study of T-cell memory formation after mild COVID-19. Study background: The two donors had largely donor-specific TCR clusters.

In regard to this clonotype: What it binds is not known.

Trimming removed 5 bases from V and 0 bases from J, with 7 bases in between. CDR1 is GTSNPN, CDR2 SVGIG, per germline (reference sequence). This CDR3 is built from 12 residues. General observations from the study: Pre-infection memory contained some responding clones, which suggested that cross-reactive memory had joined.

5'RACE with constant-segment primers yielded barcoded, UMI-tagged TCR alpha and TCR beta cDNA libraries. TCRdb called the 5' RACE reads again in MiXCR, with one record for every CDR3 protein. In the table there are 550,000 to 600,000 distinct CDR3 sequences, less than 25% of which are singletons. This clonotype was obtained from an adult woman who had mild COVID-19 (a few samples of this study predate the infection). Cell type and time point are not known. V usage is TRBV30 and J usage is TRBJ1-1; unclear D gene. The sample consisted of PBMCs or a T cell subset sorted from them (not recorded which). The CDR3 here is CAWGSLNTEAFF. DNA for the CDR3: TGTGCCTGGGGAAGCCTGAACACTGAAGCTTTCTTT.